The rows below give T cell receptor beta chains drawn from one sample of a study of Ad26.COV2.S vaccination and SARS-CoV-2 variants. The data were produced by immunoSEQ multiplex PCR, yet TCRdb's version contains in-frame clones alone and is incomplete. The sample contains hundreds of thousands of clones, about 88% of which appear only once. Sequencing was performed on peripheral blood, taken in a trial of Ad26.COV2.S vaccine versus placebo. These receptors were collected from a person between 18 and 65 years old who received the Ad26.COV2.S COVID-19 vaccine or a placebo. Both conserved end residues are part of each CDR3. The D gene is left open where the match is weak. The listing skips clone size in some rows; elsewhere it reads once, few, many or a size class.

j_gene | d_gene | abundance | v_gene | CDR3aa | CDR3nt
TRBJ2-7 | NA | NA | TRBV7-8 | CASSLASMEQYF | TGTGCCAGCAGCTTAGCAAGCATGGAGCAGTACTTC
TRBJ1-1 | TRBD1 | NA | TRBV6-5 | CASKRSGQGDTEAFF | TGTGCCAGCAAGAGGTCGGGACAGGGGGACACTGAAGCTTTCTTT
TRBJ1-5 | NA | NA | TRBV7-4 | CASSSLPGASNQPQHF | TGTGCCAGCAGCTCTCTCCCAGGGGCTAGCAATCAGCCCCAGCATTTT
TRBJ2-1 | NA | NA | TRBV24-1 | CATSVTSGGFNEQFF | TGTGCCACCAGTGTTACTTCCGGGGGCTTCAATGAGCAGTTCTTC
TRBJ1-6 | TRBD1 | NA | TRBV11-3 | CASSLNRGSPLHF | TGTGCCAGCAGCTTAAACAGGGGGTCACCCCTCCACTTT
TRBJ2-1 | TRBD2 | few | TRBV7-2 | CASSLVAGGDLEQFF | TGTGCCAGCAGCTTAGTCGCGGGGGGTGATTTAGAGCAGTTCTTC
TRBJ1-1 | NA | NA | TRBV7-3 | CASSFNGVNTEAFF | TGTGCCAGCAGCTTCAACGGGGTGAACACTGAAGCTTTCTTT
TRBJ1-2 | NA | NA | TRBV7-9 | CASSAQTGPNGYTF | TGTGCCAGCAGCGCCCAGACAGGACCAAATGGCTACACCTTC
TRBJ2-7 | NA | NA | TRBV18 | CASSPPGGSYEQYF | TGTGCCAGCTCACCACCGGGGGGAAGTTACGAGCAGTACTTC
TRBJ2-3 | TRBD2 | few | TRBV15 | CATSTGLAGFSTDTQYF | TGTGCCACCAGCACGGGACTAGCGGGGTTTAGCACAGATACGCAGTATTTT
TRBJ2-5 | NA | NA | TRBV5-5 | CASSVRGNNQETQYF | TGTGCCAGCAGCGTGAGGGGGAATAACCAAGAGACCCAGTACTTC
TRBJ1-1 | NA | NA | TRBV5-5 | CASSSGQGMSLNTEAFF | TGTGCCAGCAGCTCCGGGCAGGGAATGTCCCTGAACACTGAAGCTTTCTTT
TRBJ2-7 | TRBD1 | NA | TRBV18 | CASSPTGQPYEQYF | TGTGCCAGCTCACCTACGGGACAGCCCTACGAGCAGTACTTC
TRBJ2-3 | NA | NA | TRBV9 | CASGPGNTGTISDTQYF | TGTGCCAGCGGCCCGGGTAACACCGGGACAATCTCCGATACGCAGTATTTT
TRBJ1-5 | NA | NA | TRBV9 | CASSVGGAGQPQHF | TGTGCCAGCAGCGTAGGGGGCGCGGGGCAGCCCCAGCATTTT
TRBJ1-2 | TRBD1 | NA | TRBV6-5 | CASSPRTGWHTF | TGTGCCAGCAGTCCTCGGACAGGCTGGCACACCTTC
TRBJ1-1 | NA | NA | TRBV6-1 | CASSDRNRIRTEAFF | TGTGCCAGCAGTGATCGTAATCGGATTAGGACTGAAGCTTTCTTT
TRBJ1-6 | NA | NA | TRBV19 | CASSPHPGSPLHF | TGTGCCAGTAGTCCCCACCCCGGGTCACCCCTCCACTTT
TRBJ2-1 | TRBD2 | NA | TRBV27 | CASSFRLAGDSEQFF | TGTGCCAGCAGTTTTCGCCTAGCGGGTGACAGTGAGCAGTTCTTC
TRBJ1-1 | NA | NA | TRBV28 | CAVGNTEAFF | TGTGCCGTGGGGAACACTGAAGCTTTCTTT
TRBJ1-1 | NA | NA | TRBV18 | CASSPPGTNTEAFF | TGTGCCAGCTCACCACCGGGGACCAACACTGAAGCTTTCTTT
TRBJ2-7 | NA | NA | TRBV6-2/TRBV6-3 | CASSYSSRTGWGGEQYF | TGTGCCAGCAGTTACTCGAGCCGGACAGGGTGGGGAGGGGAGCAGTACTTC
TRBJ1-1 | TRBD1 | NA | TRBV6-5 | CASKGQTMNTEAFF | TGTGCCAGCAAGGGACAGACCATGAACACTGAAGCTTTCTTT
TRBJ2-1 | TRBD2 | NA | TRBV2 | CASSEAGLSYNEQFF | TGTGCCAGCAGTGAAGCGGGACTATCCTACAATGAGCAGTTCTTC
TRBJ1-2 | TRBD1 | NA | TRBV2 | CASSLRGQGLYGYTF | TGTGCCAGCAGTCTGAGAGGACAGGGCCTCTATGGCTACACCTTC
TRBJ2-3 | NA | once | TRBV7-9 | CASSLVRGTDTQYF | TGTGCCAGCAGCTTAGTTCGGGGCACAGATACGCAGTATTTT
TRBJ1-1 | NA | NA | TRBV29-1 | CSVETGQYTEAFF | TGCAGCGTTGAAACAGGGCAATACACTGAAGCTTTCTTT
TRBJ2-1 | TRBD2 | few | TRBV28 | CASGTSGKVNEQFF | TGTGCCAGCGGGACTAGCGGGAAGGTGAATGAGCAGTTCTTC
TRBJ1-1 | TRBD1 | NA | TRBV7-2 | CASSFLPLTGKGTEAFF | TGTGCCAGCAGCTTCCTTCCTCTGACAGGGAAAGGGACTGAAGCTTTCTTT
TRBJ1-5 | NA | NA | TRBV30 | CAWSIRLGNQPQHF | TGTGCCTGGAGTATTCGGTTGGGGAATCAGCCCCAGCATTTT
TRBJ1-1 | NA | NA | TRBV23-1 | CASSSGRVSTEAFF | TGCGCCAGCAGTTCGGGGAGGGTCAGCACTGAAGCTTTCTTT
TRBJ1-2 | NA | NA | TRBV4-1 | CASRASGNYGYTF | TGCGCCAGCAGGGCCTCAGGGAACTATGGCTACACCTTC
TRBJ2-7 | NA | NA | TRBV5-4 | CASSLDFSYEQYF | TGTGCCAGCAGCCTGGATTTCTCCTACGAGCAGTACTTC
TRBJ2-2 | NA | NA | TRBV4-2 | CASSQPPSGELFF | TGTGCCAGCAGCCAACCCCCTTCCGGGGAGCTGTTTTTT
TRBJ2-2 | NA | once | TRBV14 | CASSQPWASNTGELFF | TGTGCCAGCAGCCAACCGTGGGCTAGCAACACCGGGGAGCTGTTTTTT
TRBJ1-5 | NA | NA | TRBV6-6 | CASSYGPYSNQPQHF | TGTGCCAGCAGTTACGGGCCCTATAGCAATCAGCCCCAGCATTTT
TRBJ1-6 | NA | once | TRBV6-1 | CASSEAWRGVGNSPLHF | TGTGCCAGCAGTGAAGCGTGGAGGGGGGTCGGCAATTCACCCCTCCACTTT
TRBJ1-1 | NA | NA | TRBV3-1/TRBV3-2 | CASSPQYLEIYTEAFF | TGTGCCAGCAGCCCACAATATTTAGAGATCTACACTGAAGCTTTCTTT
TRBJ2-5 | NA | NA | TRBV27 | CASSLGDHVGETQYF | TGTGCCAGCAGTTTAGGGGACCATGTGGGGGAGACCCAGTACTTC
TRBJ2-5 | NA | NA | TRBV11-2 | CASSLGQLPETQYF | TGTGCCAGCAGCTTAGGGCAGCTACCGGAGACCCAGTACTTC
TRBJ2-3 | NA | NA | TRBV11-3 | CASSLGQETDTQYF | TGTGCCAGCAGCTTAGGACAGGAGACAGATACGCAGTATTTT
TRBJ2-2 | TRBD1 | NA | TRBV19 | CASRDRDLGGELFF | TGTGCCAGCCGGGACAGGGATTTAGGCGGGGAGCTGTTTTTT
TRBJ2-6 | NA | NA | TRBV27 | CASMWGSGANVLTF | TGTGCCAGCATGTGGGGCTCTGGGGCCAACGTCCTGACTTTC
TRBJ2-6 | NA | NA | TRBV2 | CASRRGPRTISSGANVLTF | TGTGCCAGCAGAAGGGGCCCGAGAACGATAAGCTCTGGGGCCAACGTCCTGACTTTC
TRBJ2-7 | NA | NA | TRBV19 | CASGYGGRQYF | TGTGCCAGTGGGTACGGTGGCAGACAGTACTTC
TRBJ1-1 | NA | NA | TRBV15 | CATSRGQDTEAFF | TGTGCCACCAGCAGAGGGCAGGACACTGAAGCTTTCTTT
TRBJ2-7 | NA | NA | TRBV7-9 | CASSLEAKRHEQYF | TGTGCCAGCAGCTTAGAGGCGAAGAGACACGAGCAGTACTTC
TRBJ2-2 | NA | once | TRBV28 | CASSLRDTNTGELFF | TGTGCCAGCAGTCTCCGGGACACGAACACCGGGGAGCTGTTTTTT
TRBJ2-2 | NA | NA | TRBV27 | CASTRGTGELFF | TGTGCCAGCACACGGGGGACCGGGGAGCTGTTTTTT
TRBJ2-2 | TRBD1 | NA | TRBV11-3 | CASSLRRTGNTGELFF | TGTGCCAGCAGCTTACGCCGGACAGGGAACACCGGGGAGCTGTTTTTT
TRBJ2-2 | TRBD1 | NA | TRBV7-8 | CASSDYSGTGAGELFF | TGTGCCAGCAGCGACTACTCCGGGACAGGGGCCGGGGAGCTGTTTTTT
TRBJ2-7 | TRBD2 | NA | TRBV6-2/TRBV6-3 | CASSTGGYEQYF | TGTGCCAGCAGTACGGGGGGCTACGAGCAGTACTTC
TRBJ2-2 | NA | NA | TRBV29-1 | CSVYGPTNTGELFF | TGCAGCGTTTATGGGCCCACGAACACCGGGGAGCTGTTTTTT
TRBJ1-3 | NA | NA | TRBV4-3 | CASSQDLSWQGTAGNTIYF | TGCGCCAGCAGCCAAGATCTTAGTTGGCAGGGGACCGCTGGAAACACCATATATTTT
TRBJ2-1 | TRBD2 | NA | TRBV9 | CASSSRLLAGSEQFF | TGTGCCAGCAGCTCCCGGCTATTAGCGGGAAGTGAGCAGTTCTTC
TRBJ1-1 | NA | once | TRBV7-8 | CASSLKAGQGGYTEAFF | TGTGCCAGCAGCTTAAAGGCAGGTCAAGGAGGTTACACTGAAGCTTTCTTT
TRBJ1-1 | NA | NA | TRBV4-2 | CASSQGGPTNTEAFF | TGTGCCAGCAGCCAAGGTGGGCCGACGAACACTGAAGCTTTCTTT
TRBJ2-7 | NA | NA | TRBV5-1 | CASSSVKGYQSSYEQYF | TGCGCCAGCAGCTCGGTTAAGGGGTACCAAAGCTCCTACGAGCAGTACTTC
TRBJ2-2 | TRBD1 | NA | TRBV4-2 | CASSQETGLNTGELFF | TGTGCCAGCAGCCAAGAGACAGGGCTAAACACCGGGGAGCTGTTTTTT